A single sample is the source of the 20 T cell receptor beta chains below, sequenced in a study of cytomegalovirus exposure and HLA in healthy donors. The PCR employed 60 Vbeta primers together with 13 Jbeta primers. Sequenced by immunoSEQ multiplex PCR; TCRdb stores in-frame clones only, minus some. Here the sample spans about 200,000 clones, over 65% being singletons. Source material: PBMCs. The receptors derive from a woman aged 25 to 45 in good health and CMV-seronegative.

The chain employs TRBV25-1 and TRBJ1-1, with TRBD1 matching over 7 bases. J was trimmed by 2 bases and V by 2 bases; bases with no gene match: 5. The CDR3 is made up of 15 amino acids. CDR1 and CDR2 (germline): MGHDK, SYGVNS. The CDR3 spells CASSERGHPNTEAFF. The CDR3 DNA sequence: TGTGCCAGCAGTGAAAGGGGGCACCCCAACACTGAAGCTTTCTTT.

This chain connects TRBV27 to TRBJ2-7, with TRBD1 matching over 8 bases. Germline CDR1 MNHEY, CDR2 SMNVEV (reference sequence). The V gene end was trimmed by 5 bases and the J gene end by 6 bases; junction bases not matched to a gene: 9. The CDR3 is 14 amino acids. The CDR3 loop is CASSHQGALGEQYF. For the CDR3, the DNA is TGTGCCAGCAGTCACCAGGGGGCTCTGGGCGAGCAGTACTTC.

The table lists this clone with a few counts. The chain recombines TRBV18 with TRBJ1-1; 7 nucleotides agree with TRBD1. Germline V gene sequence: CDR1 KGHSH, CDR2 LQKENI. The V and J ends lost 2 bases and 6 bases, in that order; junction bases with no gene match: 6. The CDR3 is made up of 14 amino acids. In nucleotides, the CDR3 is TGTGCCAGCTCACCAGACAGGGAGACGGCTGAAGCTTTCTTT. As protein: CASSPDRETAEAFF.

This rearrangement joins TRBV2 to TRBJ1-4; D is perhaps TRBD1 (6 bases). CDR3 length equals 14 residues. V gave up 6 bases and J gave up 3 bases, with 11 bases separating them. The germline gives CDR1 SNHLY, CDR2 FYNNEI. The DNA of the CDR3 is TGTGCCAGCAGCGAGACAGGACCTAATGAAAAACTGTTTTTT. Its translation: CASSETGPNEKLFF. The full variable domain, its missing parts supplied by reference TRBV2 and TRBJ1-4, is EPEVTQTPSHQVTQMGQEVILRCVPISNHLYFYWYRQILGQKVEFLVSFYNNEISEKSEIFDDQFSVERPDGSNFTLKIRSTKLEDSAMYFCASSETGPNEKLFFGSGTQLSVL.

V and J are TRBV11-2 and TRBJ2-7; the D gene is possibly TRBD1 (5 bases). Between the trimmed V and J ends, which lost 6 bases and 4 bases, there was a span of 22 bases. Per germline, CDR1 SGHAT and CDR2 FQNNGV. This CDR3 has 16 amino acids. The CDR3 reads CASSGLRGPDTYEQYF. The CDR3 DNA sequence: TGTGCCAGCAGTGGGTTAAGGGGTCCAGATACTTACGAGCAGTACTTC.

The sample holds a few counts of this clone. The chain employs TRBV4-1 and TRBJ1-1; D is undetermined. Germline V gene sequence: CDR1 MGHRA, CDR2 YSYEKL. This CDR3 has 14 amino acids. The V and J ends lost 4 bases and 6 bases respectively, with 15 bases between them. The chain's CDR3 is CASSPRSVRAEAFF. The DNA of the CDR3 is TGCGCCAGCAGCCCGAGGTCAGTGAGGGCTGAAGCTTTCTTT.

The chain is built from TRBV6-6 and TRBJ2-1, with TRBD2 identical over 12 bases. Trimming at V came to 9 bases and at J to 4 bases, leaving 1 base not matched to a gene. Germline V gene sequence: CDR1 MNHNY, CDR2 SVGAGI (reference sequence). The CDR3 contains 13 residues. The CDR3 coding sequence is TGTGCCAGTCTAGCGGGGGGGTACAATGAGCAGTTCTTC. Translation: CASLAGGYNEQFF.

Comment on this clone: Germline and junction disagree at one end, which may indicate a read error. V and J are TRBV4-2 and TRBJ1-2; D is unclear. The CDR3 totals 14 residues. The V gene's germline CDR1 is LGHNA and CDR2 YNFKEQ. CDR3 nucleotide sequence: TGTGCCAGCAGCCAAGATCAGGTGGTCTATGGCTACCCCTTC. Translated: CASSQDQVVYGYPF.

This clone showed up just a few times. J is TRBJ2-7 and V is TRBV10-3; 7 bases map to TRBD1. The CDR3 has 16 amino acids. Germline CDR1 ENHRY, CDR2 SYGVKD. The V and J ends lost 0 bases and 1 base, in that order; junction bases with no gene match: 6. Written as DNA, the CDR3 is TGTGCCATCAGTGAGTCGATGGTACAGGGGTCCTACGAGCAGTACTTC. This sequence encodes CAISESMVQGSYEQYF.

The chain joins TRBV29-1 to TRBJ2-2, with 9 positions matching TRBD1. Germline lookup yields CDR1 SQVTM and CDR2 ANQGSEA. The CDR3 runs 16 residues. With V trimmed by 7 bases and J by 2 bases, 11 bases remained unmatched. CDR3 nucleotide sequence: TGCAGCGCGGACACAGGGGGCGCGGTAAACACCGGGGAGCTGTTTTTT. Residues: CSADTGGAVNTGELFF.

The chain carries TRBV5-8 and TRBJ1-1, with D possibly being TRBD1 (5 bases). The CDR3 runs to 14 residues. Trimming took off 2 bases at V and 5 bases at J, with 13 bases between the two ends. CDR1 SGHTS and CDR2 YDEGEE come from the germline V gene. The CDR3 sequence is CASSFSRVVTEAFF. As DNA, the CDR3 is TGTGCCAGCAGCTTCTCCAGGGTTGTGACTGAAGCTTTCTTT.

This clone has just one count. The CDR3 reads CASSPGGTGAPSSPGELFF. The CDR3 DNA is TGCGCCAGCAGCCCGGGGGGGACAGGGGCGCCATCGTCCCCCGGGGAGCTGTTTTTT. This chain links TRBV5-1 with TRBJ2-2, with TRBD1 identical over 10 bases. The length of the CDR3 is 19 residues. Germline CDR1 reads SGHRS; CDR2 reads YFSETQ. V was pared by 4 bases and J by 6 bases, with 18 bases of the junction left unmatched.

V gene TRBV7-9 combines with J gene TRBJ2-7, with D possibly matching TRBD2 (6 bases). The CDR3 loop spans 16 amino acids. The V end lost 4 bases, the J end lost 4 bases, and 20 bases lay between the germline ends. Germline assignment: CDR1 SEHNR and CDR2 FQNEAQ (reference sequence). The CDR3 DNA follows: TGTGCCAGCAGCTCAAGAGGGACTTTGGGAACTTACGAGCAGTACTTC. Its translation: CASSSRGTLGTYEQYF.

The chain is built from TRBV5-1 and TRBJ2-3, with D possibly matching TRBD1 (6 bases). This CDR3 comprises 16 residues. Trimming left V 0 bases short and J 0 bases short, with 11 bases between. CDR1 and CDR2 (germline): SGHRS, YFSETQ. The CDR3 sequence: CASSLAGVGSTDTQYF. The CDR3, as DNA: TGCGCCAGCAGCTTGGCAGGGGTCGGAAGCACAGATACGCAGTATTTT.

J is TRBJ1-2 and V is TRBV15; 7 bases are a match to TRBD1. The germline gives CDR1 LNHNV, CDR2 YYDKDF (reference sequence). With 3 bases clipped from V and 8 bases from J, the junction kept 12 bases outside the gene matches. The CDR3 length is 15 residues. This CDR3 is CATSSYDRVNLGYTF. The CDR3 region has the DNA TGTGCCACCAGCAGCTATGACAGGGTAAACTTGGGCTACACCTTC.

The genes are TRBV2 and TRBJ1-5, with 7 bases identical to TRBD1. Trimming cost V 4 bases and J 5 bases; bases outside gene matches: 5. The CDR3 totals 14 residues. Per germline, CDR1 SNHLY and CDR2 FYNNEI. CDR3 residues: CASSGDSAYQPQHF. For the CDR3, the DNA is TGTGCCAGCAGTGGGGACAGCGCCTATCAGCCCCAGCATTTT.

This sequence joins TRBV28 and TRBJ2-7; 10 bases agree with TRBD2. The length of the CDR3 is 16 residues. Germline CDR1 and CDR2: MDHEN and SYDVKM. The V and J ends lost 4 bases and 5 bases, in that order; junction bases with no gene match: 11. CDR3 protein: CASSSMASGSPHEQYF. CDR3 bases: TGTGCCAGCAGTTCAATGGCTAGCGGGAGTCCCCACGAGCAGTACTTC.

The chain couples TRBV19 to TRBJ2-1; 9 nucleotides match TRBD2. The CDR3 length is 15 residues. The V segment lost 5 bases and the J segment 5 bases; nucleotides outside the gene matches: 7. CDR1 and CDR2 (germline): LNHDA, SQIVND (reference sequence). CDR3 region: CASSPAGGLNNEQFF. The CDR3 nucleotides read TGTGCCAGTAGTCCCGCGGGGGGGCTAAACAATGAGCAGTTCTTC.

The CDR3 loop is CASRLWGGDTNEKLFF. The CDR3 nucleotides read TGTGCCAGCAGACTCTGGGGGGGGGACACTAATGAAAAACTGTTTTTT. The V gene is TRBV27, the J gene TRBJ1-4; tentative D call: TRBD1 (5 bases). The V end lost 6 bases, the J end lost 2 bases, and 16 bases lay between the germline ends. The CDR3 sequence is 16 residues long. CDR1 and CDR2 (germline): MNHEY, SMNVEV (reference sequence).

This clone has a handful of counts. The chain has TRBV2 and TRBJ1-2; a possible D gene is TRBD1 (6 bases). This CDR3 is 14 amino acids long. Trimming took 5 bases from V and 10 from J, leaving 20 bases between them. CDR1 is SNHLY and CDR2 is FYNNEI in the germline V gene. Here the CDR3 reads CASSRGGHRSSYTF. Written as DNA, the CDR3 is TGTGCCAGCAGTAGGGGGGGCCACAGATCTTCCTACACCTTC.